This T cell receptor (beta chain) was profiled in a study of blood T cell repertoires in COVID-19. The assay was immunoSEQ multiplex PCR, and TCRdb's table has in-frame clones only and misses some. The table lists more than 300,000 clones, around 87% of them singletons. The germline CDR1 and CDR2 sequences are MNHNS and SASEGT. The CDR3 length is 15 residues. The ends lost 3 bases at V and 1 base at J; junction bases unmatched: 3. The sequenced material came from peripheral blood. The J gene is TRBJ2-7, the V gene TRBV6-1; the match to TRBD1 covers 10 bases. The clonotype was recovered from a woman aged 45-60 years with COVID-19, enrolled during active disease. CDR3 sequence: CASSDRDRGSYEQYF. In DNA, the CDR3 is TGTGCCAGCAGTGACCGGGACAGGGGTTCCTACGAGCAGTACTTC.